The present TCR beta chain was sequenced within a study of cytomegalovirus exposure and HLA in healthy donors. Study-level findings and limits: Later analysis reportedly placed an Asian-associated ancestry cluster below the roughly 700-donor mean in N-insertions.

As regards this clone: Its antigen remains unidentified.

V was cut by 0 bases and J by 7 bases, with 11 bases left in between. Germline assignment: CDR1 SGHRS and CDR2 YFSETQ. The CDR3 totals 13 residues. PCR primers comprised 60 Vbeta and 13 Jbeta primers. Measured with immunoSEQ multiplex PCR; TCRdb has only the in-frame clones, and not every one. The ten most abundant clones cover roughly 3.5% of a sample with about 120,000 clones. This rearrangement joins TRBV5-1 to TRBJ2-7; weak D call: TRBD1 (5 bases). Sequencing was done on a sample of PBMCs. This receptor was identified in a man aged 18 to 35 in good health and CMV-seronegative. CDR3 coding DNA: TGCGCCAGCAGCTTGGGCAGGGCGGATGAGCAGTACTTC. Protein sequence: CASSLGRADEQYF.